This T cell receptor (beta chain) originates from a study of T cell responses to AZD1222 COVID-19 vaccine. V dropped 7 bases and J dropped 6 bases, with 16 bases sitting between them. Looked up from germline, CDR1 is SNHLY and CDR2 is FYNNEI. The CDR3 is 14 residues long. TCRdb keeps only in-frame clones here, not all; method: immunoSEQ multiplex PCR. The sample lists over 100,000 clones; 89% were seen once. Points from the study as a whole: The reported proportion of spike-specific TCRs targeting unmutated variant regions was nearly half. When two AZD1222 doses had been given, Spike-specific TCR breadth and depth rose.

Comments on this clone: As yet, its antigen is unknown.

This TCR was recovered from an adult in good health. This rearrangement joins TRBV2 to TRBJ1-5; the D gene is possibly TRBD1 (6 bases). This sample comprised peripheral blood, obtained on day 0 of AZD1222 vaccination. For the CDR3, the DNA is TGTGCCAGCAATCCGACAGGTATCAGTCAGCCCCAGCATTTT. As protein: CASNPTGISQPQHF.